This TCR beta chain was captured in a study of memory CD4+ T cells and cytomegalovirus serostatus. For the study at large: Healthy Belgian adult donors included nine or ten CMV-positive and about two dozen CMV-negative people.

V was trimmed by 1 base and J by 8 bases, leaving 17 bases between them. Germline loops: CDR1 MNHNS, CDR2 SASEGT. This CDR3 comprises 15 residues. Measured with immunoSEQ multiplex PCR; TCRdb has only the in-frame clones, and not every one. The sample contains about 58,000 clones, roughly 84% of which appear only once. The sort gate was single viable CD3+CD4+CD8-CD45RO+ cells for memory CD4+ T cells. After thawing, CD4+ T cells were positively selected. Of note for this clone: Its antigen is not known.

General study findings and limits: Median bootstrapped AUC for CMV status was just under 0.97 originally, 0.85 to 0.92 US-trained. Each of 60 to 80 CMV-associated TCRbeta sequences occurred in one to five individuals.

What was sequenced was memory CD4+ T cells from blood. The source of this sequence is an adult in good health and CMV-seronegative. Some clones in this sample may be carry-over from other donors' samples. The chain recombines TRBV6-1 with TRBJ1-2, with a possible D match to TRBD1 (5 bases). The CDR3, as DNA: TGTGCCAGCAGTGAAGTGGGACCGGATGGTTCGGGCTACACCTTC. Its protein product is CASSEVGPDGSGYTF.